This T cell receptor (beta chain) was retrieved from a study of blood T cells in healthy people across ages (dated by TCRdb to 2015 to 2017). With regard to the full study: In model experiments, template switching captured roughly one uniquely barcoded TCR beta cDNA molecule for every two T cells. For two donors (one aged 18 to 30 and one aged 80 or older), the study analyzed two additional independent replicas of 1 million unique cDNA reads from the same blood draw. Donors were grouped into four age groups: young (average 16 years), middle-aged (39), aged (around 60) and long-lived (roughly 80). To avoid experimental bias, donors of different ages were randomly spread across the sequencing lanes. To track age-related changes in TCR beta repertoire diversity, the study relied on deep sequencing normalized with unique cDNA molecular identifiers. Broader findings and caveats from the paper: The long-lived group showed more naive CD4+ T cells, fewer expanded clones and increased TCR diversity than the aged group, suggesting age selection. Conclusive comparison of naive and antigen-experienced compartments was prevented by the profiling of bulk unsorted PBMCs. Total diversity estimates from one million sequenced T cells were considered lower bounds and underestimates. The percentage of naive T cells measured by flow cytometry correlated strongly with observed TCR beta diversity. Observed TCR beta diversity per million T cells fell roughly linearly with age, and a significant reduction was already apparent by age about 43. Because the CMV infection status of the donors was unknown, age-related changes in expanded clonotypes may potentially have been confounded.

The 39 donors, aged about 6 to 100 years, were systemically healthy Caucasian individuals from Russia. Each donor gave approximately 10 milliliters of peripheral blood, collected into EDTA-treated Vacutainer tubes. PBMCs were isolated by Ficoll-Paque density-gradient centrifugation, with at least 6 million obtained per sample. Trizol reagent was used to extract total RNA from the PBMCs, yielding at least 6 micrograms per sample. For every donor, an aliquot of PBMCs went through flow cytometry to measure the percentages of naive CD45RAhigh/CD27high T cells. Reading the germline V gene gives CDR1 SGHRS and CDR2 YFSETQ. The CDR3 covers 15 residues, taking in both the cysteine and the phenylalanine. Only CDR3 DNA is held: 45 bases, read in frame from base 1. V gives up 0 bases and J gives up 9 bases, and the segment between their germline ends measures 17 bases. This clonotype was recorded a few times. It lacks a known antigen. The input lacks base qualities; no much larger clone sits a single base away.

The library was generated by 5' RACE. The instrument was an Illumina HiSeq 2500. The second PCR ran for about 6 to 12 cycles and used a J-beta primer mix along with a sample-barcoded 5' primer. Each TCR beta cDNA molecule received a unique molecular identifier from a template-switch 5' adaptor carrying 12 random nucleotides. Each sample yielded at least 3 million CDR3-containing paired-end reads. The Mint cDNA synthesis kit, primed by a TRBC-specific oligonucleotide, was used to synthesize first-strand cDNA from all RNA. Following uracil-DNA glycosylase treatment, all cDNA underwent a first 18-cycle PCR with the universal primers M1SS and BC2_uni_R. Concerning the study's data processing: Each sample was normalized by randomly selecting 1 million high-quality reads, each carrying a distinct molecular identifier. Reads with shared molecular identifiers were discarded instead of being binned into consensus sequences. MiTCR, run with a Q25 quality threshold and the strictest error-elimination algorithm, handled CDR3 identification, clonotype clustering and error correction. A nonparametric unseen species model with Euler transformation was used to estimate lower-bound total TCR beta diversity. TCRdb applied fastp at Q25 and MiXCR to the public reads, then kept only in-frame beta chains. Rows with one shared CDR3 protein collapse into an entry with the most common genes and DNA. The V and J calls reflect TCRdb's pipeline rather than the authors' work. The sample table records 1,500,000 or so distinct CDR3 sequences; approximately 59% of these occur just once. The ten most abundant clones make up 6.5% to 8% of the sample.

Sequencing input: blood. The chain is assembled from TRBV5-1 and TRBJ2-3; the best D guess is TRBD2, with 6 bases matching. The sequence was collected from a man aged 18-30 years in good health. The sequenced DNA: TGCGCCAGCAGCTTGGCTCCGCGCGGACTATCAACGCAGTATTTT. Its translation is CASSLAPRGLSTQYF.